One and the same sample provided the 16 T cell receptor beta chains below, sequenced in a study of spatial heterogeneity in lung cancer. TCRdb reprocessed the 5' RACE reads with MiXCR, giving one entry per CDR3 protein. This sample carries 25,000 or so distinct CDR3 sequences, 9.5% to 15% of them seen once, and the ten largest clones take roughly 24%. The time point denotes: sample taken at primary tumor resection. Frozen PBMC, nontumor lung or tumor provided whole RNA, which was sequenced unsorted. This specimen was PBMCs, taken at surgery. These receptors originate from a female donor with early-stage non-small cell lung cancer.

The chain joins TRBV11-2 to TRBJ2-3; TRBD2 matches at 7 bases. With V trimmed by 5 bases and J by 4 bases, 6 bases remained unmatched. The CDR3 has 14 amino acids. Germline loops: CDR1 SGHAT, CDR2 FQNNGV. The CDR3 sequence is CASSDGTSADTQYF. The CDR3 DNA sequence: TGTGCCAGCAGCGACGGCACTAGCGCAGATACGCAGTATTTT.

There are many counts of this clonotype. The rearrangement links TRBV9 to TRBJ2-4, with 9 bases that match TRBD2. This CDR3 is 18 amino acids long. CDR1 and CDR2 (germline): SGDLS, YYNGEE. With 4 bases clipped from V and 10 bases from J, the junction kept 21 bases outside the gene matches. The CDR3 region has the DNA TGTGCCAGCAGCCTTACAGGGAACCCGGTGCTAGCGGGACAAATTCAGTACTTC. Its protein product is CASSLTGNPVLAGQIQYF.

The sample holds many counts of this clonotype. The chain joins TRBV20-1 to TRBJ1-1, with a possible D match to TRBD1 (5 bases). V was trimmed by 0 bases and J by 3 bases, leaving 8 bases between them. Looked up from germline, CDR1 is DFQATT and CDR2 is SNEGSKA (reference sequence). The CDR3 sequence is 13 residues long. CDR3 protein: CSAREGVHTEAFF. Here the CDR3 DNA reads TGCAGTGCTAGAGAGGGGGTTCACACTGAAGCTTTCTTT.

This clonotype has ten or more counts. V gene TRBV20-1 combines with J gene TRBJ1-2; D is possibly TRBD1 (5 bases). The V gene's germline CDR1 is DFQATT and CDR2 SNEGSKA (reference sequence). CDR3 size: 13 residues. Trimming pared 6 bases from V and 2 bases from J, leaving 13 bases between. The CDR3 loop reads CSAQSGFNYGYTF. The CDR3 coding sequence is TGCAGTGCGCAGTCAGGGTTCAACTATGGCTACACCTTC.

This clonotype was picked up many times. J is TRBJ2-5 and V is TRBV3-1; the D is unclear. The V gene lost 4 bases and the J gene lost 1 base, with 19 bases spanning the gap. This CDR3 region has 17 residues. Per the germline V gene, CDR1 is LGHDT and CDR2 is YNNKEL (reference sequence). The CDR3: CASSPYSLREIQETQYF. CDR3 bases: TGTGCCAGCAGCCCCTATAGTCTTAGGGAAATCCAAGAGACCCAGTACTTC.

This clonotype showed up many times. The rearrangement links TRBV7-9 to TRBJ1-2; D may be TRBD1 (5 bases). The CDR3 has 13 amino acids. Trimming pared 9 bases from V and 2 bases from J, leaving 13 bases between. Germline V gene lookup returns CDR1 SEHNR and CDR2 FQNEAQ (reference sequence). CDR3 residues: CASVGPLNYGYTF. CDR3 DNA: TGTGCCAGTGTGGGACCTCTAAACTATGGCTACACCTTC.

At least ten counts were recorded for this clonotype. The chain carries TRBV4-1 and TRBJ2-7; 7 nucleotides align to TRBD1. The CDR3 is made up of 16 amino acids. Germline values: CDR1 MGHRA, CDR2 YSYEKL. The ends lost 0 bases at V and 0 bases at J; junction bases unmatched: 5. In DNA, the CDR3 is TGCGCCAGCAGCCAAGATTTTCCAGGGGGCTCCTACGAGCAGTACTTC. Translating gives CASSQDFPGGSYEQYF.

This clonotype was found many times. The chain joins TRBV3-1 to TRBJ1-5; no clear D. The V gene's germline CDR1 is LGHDT and CDR2 YNNKEL (reference sequence). The ends were cut back, 1 base at V and 6 bases at J, with 4 bases in the middle. This CDR3 is 12 amino acids long. The CDR3 sequence is CASSQGGQPQHF. CDR3 nucleotides: TGTGCCAGCAGCCAAGGGGGTCAGCCCCAGCATTTT.

This clonotype was counted many times. The CDR3 loop reads CASSGRGNTIYF. The CDR3 DNA reads as TGTGCCAGCAGTGGCCGGGGAAACACCATATATTTT. This chain uses TRBV9 with TRBJ1-3; D remains unclear. Germline V gene data show CDR1 as SGDLS and CDR2 as YYNGEE. The CDR3 extends over 12 amino acids. The ends were cut back, 5 bases at V and 4 bases at J, with 7 bases in the middle.

The chain's CDR3 is CASSVGPGQGDGYTF. The CDR3 region has the DNA TGTGCCAGCAGCGTAGGTCCGGGACAGGGAGATGGCTACACCTTC. J is TRBJ1-2 and V is TRBV9; 9 nucleotides line up with TRBD1. After removal of 0 bases from V and 6 bases from J, the junction contained 6 bases not matched to a gene. The CDR3 consists of 15 residues. Germline CDR1 reads SGDLS; CDR2 reads YYNGEE.

This chain joins TRBV6-2 or TRBV6-3 and TRBJ2-5; D ambiguous. The V end was cut by 0 bases, the J end by 5 bases, with 13 bases between. Germline assignment: CDR1 MNHEY and CDR2 SVGEGT. The CDR3 loop spans 15 amino acids. CDR3 nucleotide sequence: TGTGCCAGCAGTTACTCGATAACGTCCCTTGAGACCCAGTACTTC. The encoded protein is CASSYSITSLETQYF.

This clonotype was seen at least ten times. CDR3 loop: CASSQRDGDQETQYF. The CDR3 region has the DNA TGCGCCAGCAGTCAACGGGACGGAGACCAAGAGACCCAGTACTTC. The chain employs TRBV23-1 and TRBJ2-5, with D perhaps given as TRBD1 or TRBD2 (5 bases each). TRBV23-1 is an ORF, and what it does is uncertain. The CDR3 is made up of 15 amino acids. The ends were cut back, 2 bases at V and 0 bases at J, with 10 bases in the middle.

The sample holds a few counts of this clonotype. The chain is built from TRBV7-2 and TRBJ1-4, with D perhaps TRBD1 (5 bases). V lost 1 base and J 0 bases, leaving 9 bases between the germline ends. This CDR3 has 16 amino acids. The germline V gene has CDR1 SGHTA and CDR2 FQGNSA. The CDR3 protein is CASSLDGQTTNEKLFF. The CDR3 DNA follows: TGTGCCAGCAGCTTAGACGGACAAACAACTAATGAAAAACTGTTTTTT.

In this sample, this clonotype turned up many times. This chain uses TRBV3-1 with TRBJ1-5; tentatively, D is TRBD1 (5 bases). Trimming took 5 bases from V and 2 from J, leaving 16 bases between them. The germline CDR1 and CDR2 sequences are LGHDT and YNNKEL (reference sequence). The CDR3 extends over 16 amino acids. The CDR3 loop is CASSKQRPGGNQPQHF. CDR3 in DNA: TGTGCCAGCAGCAAACAGCGCCCGGGGGGCAATCAGCCCCAGCATTTT.

This chain uses TRBV28 with TRBJ2-1; 13 nucleotides match TRBD2. The germline CDR1 and CDR2 sequences are MDHEN and SYDVKM. V lost 5 bases to trimming and J lost 8 bases; unmatched junction nucleotides: 9. This CDR3 spans 16 amino acids. The DNA of the CDR3 is TGTGCCAGCAGTCCCTGGACTAGCGGGAGTCTCTATGAGCAGTTCTTC. This translates into CASSPWTSGSLYEQFF.

At least ten counts were recorded for this clonotype. The rearrangement joins TRBV29-1 to TRBJ2-5; 12 nucleotides align to TRBD2. Germline-derived CDR1 and CDR2 are SQVTM and ANQGSEA. Trimming took 4 bases from V and 10 from J; bases not matched to a gene: 7. The CDR3 has 13 amino acids. In nucleotides, the CDR3 is TGCAGCGTTGGGGTACTAGCGGGAGGCTTCCAGTACTTC. This gives the protein CSVGVLAGGFQYF.